Listed below are T cell receptor beta chains from one sample, sequenced in a study of CD8 T cells in Susac syndrome. TCRdb processed the immunoSEQ multiplex PCR reads anew with MiXCR; each CDR3 protein has one entry. The table has fewer than 200,000 distinct CDR3 sequences, approximately 95% seen once; the top ten hold 0.09% to 0.12%. Sequencing was done on a sample of CD4+ T cells from PBMCs. The receptors stem from a human donor in good health. CDR3s include the opening cysteine and the closing phenylalanine or tryptophan. The D gene is left open where the match is weak. Expanded clones are given a class, and other clones once, few, many or no size at all.

d_call clone_size j_call v_call cdr3_aa cdr3_nt
- - TRBJ2-1 TRBV19 CASSISGVSYNEQFF TGTGCCAGTAGTATTTCGGGGGTTTCCTACAATGAGCAGTTCTTC
TRBD1 - TRBJ2-5 TRBV5-4 CASSSGDRGLETQYF TGTGCCAGCAGCTCCGGGGACAGGGGGTTAGAGACCCAGTACTTC
- - TRBJ1-5 TRBV7-2 CASSLVSGTFNQPQHF TGTGCCAGCAGCTTAGTCTCAGGGACTTTCAATCAGCCCCAGCATTTT
- - TRBJ1-2 TRBV12-3/TRBV12-4 CASSFRLLYGYTF TGTGCCAGCAGTTTTAGGCTCCTTTATGGCTACACCTTC
- - TRBJ2-7 TRBV5-1 CASSLDGKGYEQYF TGCGCCAGCAGCTTGGATGGTAAGGGATACGAGCAGTACTTC
TRBD2 once TRBJ2-5 TRBV30 CAWSVTSGYQETQYF TGTGCCTGGAGTGTAACTAGCGGGTACCAAGAGACCCAGTACTTC
- - TRBJ2-1 TRBV25-1 CATKGIGGHNEQFF TGTGCCACCAAGGGGATTGGGGGCCACAATGAGCAGTTCTTC
- - TRBJ1-6 TRBV7-2 CASSLGNGFSYNSPLHF TGTGCCAGCAGCTTAGGGAACGGATTCTCCTATAATTCACCCCTCCACTTT
- few TRBJ1-1 TRBV3-1 CASGGFTEAFF TGTGCCAGCGGGGGTTTTACTGAAGCTTTCTTT
- - TRBJ2-5 TRBV9 CASSPRGAGSRETQYF TGTGCCAGCAGCCCCCGGGGGGCGGGGTCCCGAGAGACCCAGTACTTC
- - TRBJ1-3 TRBV7-9 CASSLESRPLDTPGNTIYF TGTGCCAGCAGCTTAGAGTCGCGACCGCTGGACACGCCAGGAAACACCATATATTTT
TRBD1 - TRBJ1-5 TRBV6-2/TRBV6-3 CASSPNNRGQQPQHF TGTGCCAGCAGTCCCAATAACAGGGGGCAACAGCCCCAGCATTTT
- - TRBJ2-3 TRBV7-2 CASSLVGSRVADTQYF TGTGCCAGCAGCTTAGTAGGCTCAAGGGTCGCAGATACGCAGTATTTT
- - TRBJ2-5 TRBV20-1 CSAREWQGAAETQYF TGCAGTGCTAGAGAGTGGCAGGGAGCGGCAGAGACCCAGTACTTC
TRBD1 - TRBJ2-1 TRBV12-3/TRBV12-4 CASRDRGPYNEQFF TGTGCCAGCCGGGACAGGGGACCCTACAATGAGCAGTTCTTC
TRBD1 - TRBJ1-2 TRBV6-1 CASSEGRGTGHGYTF TGTGCCAGCAGTGAAGGACGGGGGACAGGACATGGCTACACCTTC
- - TRBJ2-3 TRBV5-4 CASSDRSSTDTQYF TGTGCCAGCAGCGACAGGTCTTCCACAGATACGCAGTATTTT
- - TRBJ1-5 TRBV3-1 CASSPRGGTSNQPQHF TGTGCCAGCAGCCCCCGGGGAGGGACAAGCAATCAGCCCCAGCATTTT
- - TRBJ1-2 TRBV3-1 CASSRSDLHGYTF TGTGCCAGCAGCCGTTCGGATTTGCATGGCTACACCTTC
- - TRBJ2-5 TRBV19 CASSTPGRQETQYF TGTGCCAGTAGTACACCGGGGCGGCAAGAGACCCAGTACTTC
TRBD1 once TRBJ1-6 TRBV30 CAWSVQQGWINSPLHF TGTGCCTGGAGTGTACAACAGGGGTGGATAAATTCACCCCTCCACTTT
- - TRBJ1-2 TRBV7-8 CASALYGVNYGYTF TGTGCCAGCGCCCTGTATGGGGTTAACTATGGCTACACCTTC
TRBD1 once TRBJ2-5 TRBV20-1 CSALAFTGDQETQYF TGCAGTGCGCTGGCCTTCACAGGGGATCAAGAGACCCAGTACTTC
- - TRBJ2-6 TRBV20-1 CSATDDGSSGANVLTF TGCAGTGCTACGGACGACGGGAGCTCTGGGGCCAACGTCCTGACTTTC
- - TRBJ1-2 TRBV24-1 CATSDARDSRGWSDGYTF TGTGCCACCAGTGATGCCCGGGACTCAAGGGGTTGGTCTGATGGCTACACCTTC
- - TRBJ2-5 TRBV20-1 CSARKPGEMETQYF TGCAGTGCTAGAAAACCAGGGGAGATGGAGACCCAGTACTTC
- once TRBJ2-5 TRBV20-1 CSAIPGRSSGTQYF TGCAGTGCTATCCCAGGGAGGTCTTCAGGGACCCAGTACTTC
- - TRBJ1-5 TRBV12-3/TRBV12-4 CASTHRGDGQPQHF TGTGCCAGCACACACCGGGGGGATGGACAGCCCCAGCATTTT